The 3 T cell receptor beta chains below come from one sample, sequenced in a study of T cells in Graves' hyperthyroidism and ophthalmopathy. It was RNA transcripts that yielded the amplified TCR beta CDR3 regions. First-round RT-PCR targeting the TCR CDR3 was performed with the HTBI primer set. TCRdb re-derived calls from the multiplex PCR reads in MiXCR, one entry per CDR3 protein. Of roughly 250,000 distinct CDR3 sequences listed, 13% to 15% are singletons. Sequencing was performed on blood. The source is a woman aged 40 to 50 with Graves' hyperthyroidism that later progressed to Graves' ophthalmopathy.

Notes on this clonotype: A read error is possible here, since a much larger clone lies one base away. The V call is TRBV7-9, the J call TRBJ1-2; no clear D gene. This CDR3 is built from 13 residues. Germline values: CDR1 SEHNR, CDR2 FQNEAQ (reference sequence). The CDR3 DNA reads TGTGCCAGCAGCCGCCTCGGGTATTATGGCTTCACCTTC. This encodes CASSRLGYYGFTF.

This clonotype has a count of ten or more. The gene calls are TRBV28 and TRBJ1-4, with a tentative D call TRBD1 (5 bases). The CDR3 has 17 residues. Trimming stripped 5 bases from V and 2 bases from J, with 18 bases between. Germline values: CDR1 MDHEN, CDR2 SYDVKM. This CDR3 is CASSASLFRATNEKLFF. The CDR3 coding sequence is TGTGCCAGCAGTGCTTCCCTGTTCAGGGCTACTAATGAAAAACTGTTTTTT. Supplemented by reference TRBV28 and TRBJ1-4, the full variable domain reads DVKVTQSSRYLVKRTGEKVFLECVQDMDHENMFWYRQDPGLGLRLIYFSYDVKMKEKGDIPEGYSVSREKKERFSLILESASTNQTSMYLCASSASLFRATNEKLFFGSGTQLSVL.

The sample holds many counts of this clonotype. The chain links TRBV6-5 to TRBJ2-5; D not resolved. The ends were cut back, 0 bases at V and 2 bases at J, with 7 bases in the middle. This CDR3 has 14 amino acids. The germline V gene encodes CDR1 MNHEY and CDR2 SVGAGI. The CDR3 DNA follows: TGTGCCAGCAGTTACTCAGGCGGACAAGAGACCCAGTACTTC. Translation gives CASSYSGGQETQYF.